The T cell receptor (beta chain) described here comes from a study of T-cell reconstitution after alpha-beta-depleted transplantation in children. On this clonotype itself: Its antigen is currently unknown.

This CDR3 has 13 residues. CDR1 SGHRS and CDR2 YFSETQ come from the germline V gene. V gave up 0 bases and J gave up 9 bases, with 10 bases separating them. Preparing the TCRbeta library involved the use of unique molecular identifiers. One entry per CDR3 protein, called by TCRdb with MiXCR from the PCR reads. The table has some 100,000 distinct CDR3 sequences, less than 25% seen once. Study conclusions and caveats: Several hundred expanded graft clones reportedly supplied alpha-beta T cells about two months after transplant. The high TCRbeta diversity at day 60 in some patients came from surviving recipient T cells and thymic progenitors.

The TCR originated in a boy aged 2 to 9 with acute lymphoblastic leukemia, due to receive a stem cell transplant. The sequences come from PBMCs, collected before TCRalphabeta/CD19-depleted stem cell transplant. The rearrangement links TRBV5-1 to TRBJ2-1, with a weak D call TRBD2 (5 bases). The CDR3 region has the DNA TGCGCCAGCAGCTTGGGTCCCCGGGGTGAGCAGTTCTTC. This translates into CASSLGPRGEQFF.